The 29 T cell receptor beta chains reported below all come from one sample, sequenced in a study of OX40 agonist ivuxolimab in advanced cancers. Generated by immunoSEQ multiplex PCR, the TCRdb table keeps only in-frame clones and is missing some. Altogether about 77,000 clones are present, just over 85% being singletons, with the ten largest covering about 0.75%. The sequencing here drew on CD4+ or CD8+ T cells sorted from blood, taken in a trial of the OX40 agonist ivuxolimab. Every receptor here comes from an adult with an advanced solid tumor such as melanoma, head and neck, liver or kidney cancer.

The J gene is TRBJ1-2, the V gene TRBV18; D remains ambiguous. This CDR3 is 13 amino acids long. Looked up from germline, CDR1 is KGHSH and CDR2 is LQKENI. V gave up 4 bases and J gave up 1 base, with 7 bases separating them. The CDR3 spells CASSLGSNYGYTF. In DNA form, the CDR3 reads TGTGCCAGCTCACTCGGCAGTAACTATGGCTACACCTTC.

The chain has TRBV21-1 and TRBJ2-7; the table names TRBD2, a call not compared with the DNA. TRBV21-1 is deemed a pseudogene. CDR3 length: 15 residues. This CDR3 reads CASSCSTGSSYEQYF. The CDR3 DNA is TGTGCCAGCAGCTGCTCGACTGGGAGCTCCTACGAGCAGTACTTC.

This chain joins TRBV6-6 and TRBJ1-1; the match to TRBD1 covers 9 bases. The length of the CDR3 is 14 residues. Unmatched junction bases numbered 6, after V lost 7 bases and J lost 3 bases. CDR1 and CDR2 from the germline V gene are MNHNY and SVGAGI (reference sequence). CDR3 loop: CASTETGGDTEAFF. Here the CDR3 DNA reads TGTGCCAGCACCGAGACAGGGGGTGACACTGAAGCTTTCTTT.

This chain links TRBV2 with TRBJ2-3; tentatively, D is TRBD1 (6 bases). Trimming removed 5 bases at V and 4 bases at J, with 13 bases between. Germline CDR1 is SNHLY and CDR2 is FYNNEI. CDR3 size: 14 residues. CDR3 sequence (DNA): TGTGCCAGCAGTAGGCAGGGGTCTGCAGATACGCAGTATTTT. Translated, it gives CASSRQGSADTQYF.

The gene calls are TRBV6-6 and TRBJ2-5; D gene uncertain. Germline lookup yields CDR1 MNHNY and CDR2 SVGAGI (reference sequence). Trimming took off 6 bases at V and 5 bases at J, with 7 bases between the two ends. CDR3 size: 11 residues. Written as DNA, the CDR3 is TGTGCCAGCAGCCTTGCGGAGACCCAGTACTTC. This gives the protein CASSLAETQYF.

The V and J genes are TRBV19 and TRBJ1-4; possibly TRBD1 for D (6 bases). Germline V gives CDR1 LNHDA, CDR2 SQIVND (reference sequence). The CDR3 has 14 residues. V lost 3 bases and J 3 bases, leaving 8 bases between the germline ends. CDR3 sequence: CASSIPGANEKLFF. The DNA for the CDR3 is TGTGCCAGTAGTATCCCAGGGGCTAATGAAAAACTGTTTTTT.

V is TRBV29-1 and J is TRBJ2-3; D is perhaps TRBD2 (6 bases). CDR1 is SQVTM, CDR2 ANQGSEA, per germline. The CDR3 consists of 13 residues. V lost 7 bases and J lost 6, with 17 bases in between. The CDR3, as DNA: TGCAGCGCGGGACTCCGAGGGTCGGATACGCAGTATTTT. Translated: CSAGLRGSDTQYF.

This clone is medium-sized (0.01 to 0.1%) in the sample. The CDR3 DNA reads as TGTGCCAGCAGCTTAAATAGCAGGGGCGGCGAGCAGTACTTC. Translated: CASSLNSRGGEQYF. This chain connects TRBV11-2 to TRBJ2-7; perhaps TRBD1 as D (6 bases). Germline lookup yields CDR1 SGHAT and CDR2 FQNNGV. The CDR3 covers 14 residues. The V end lost 2 bases, the J end lost 6 bases, and 14 bases lay between the germline ends.

The chain uses TRBV5-6 and TRBJ1-3; 7 bases fit TRBD1. The CDR3 has 12 amino acids. Per the germline V gene, CDR1 is SGHDT and CDR2 is YYEEEE. J gave up 10 bases and V 2 bases, and 3 bases lay outside the gene matches. The chain's CDR3 is CASSLGTATIYF. For the CDR3, the DNA is TGTGCCAGCAGCTTAGGGACAGCAACCATATATTTT.

The chain carries TRBV15 and TRBJ2-1; no clear D gene. The CDR3 loop spans 13 amino acids. Germline loops: CDR1 LNHNV, CDR2 YYDKDF (reference sequence). Trimming removed 0 bases at V and 7 bases at J, with 7 bases between. The chain's CDR3 is CATSRDPQNEQFF. The CDR3 nucleotides are TGTGCCACCAGCAGAGATCCGCAGAATGAGCAGTTCTTC.

DNA for the CDR3: TGTGCCAGCAGTCCTTGGACAGGGTTGAACACTGAAGCTTTCTTT. Translating it yields CASSPWTGLNTEAFF. The rearrangement uses TRBV6-1 and TRBJ1-1, with 8 bases that match TRBD1. Germline CDR1 and CDR2: MNHNS and SASEGT. This CDR3 is 15 amino acids long. Unmatched junction bases numbered 5, after V lost 5 bases and J lost 0 bases.

This clone showed up just once. The chain couples TRBV6-6 to TRBJ2-2, with TRBD1 identical over 8 bases. Unmatched junction bases numbered 3, after V lost 6 bases and J lost 6 bases. The CDR3 is 13 amino acids. The germline V gene encodes CDR1 MNHNY and CDR2 SVGAGI (reference sequence). This CDR3 reads CASRSQGAGELFF. In nucleotides, the CDR3 is TGTGCCAGCAGGTCACAGGGGGCCGGGGAGCTGTTTTTT.

The V gene is TRBV5-6, the J gene TRBJ2-6, with a possible D match to TRBD1 (6 bases). V was trimmed by 2 bases and J by 0 bases, leaving 15 bases between them. Germline CDR1 reads SGHDT; CDR2 reads YYEEEE. The length of the CDR3 is 18 residues. CDR3 residues: CASSLILDRPSGANVLTF. The CDR3 DNA reads TGTGCCAGCAGCTTAATACTTGACAGGCCCTCTGGGGCCAACGTCCTGACTTTC.

This clone was observed a single time. The chain joins TRBV27 to TRBJ1-1; maybe TRBD1 (5 bases). Trimming took off 7 bases at V and 5 bases at J, with 14 bases between the two ends. This CDR3 comprises 13 residues. The germline V gene has CDR1 MNHEY and CDR2 SMNVEV (reference sequence). The CDR3 here is CASNLNWGTEAFF. The CDR3 coding sequence is TGTGCCAGCAATCTAAACTGGGGGACTGAAGCTTTCTTT.

The rearrangement links TRBV25-1 to TRBJ2-1; D is possibly TRBD1 or TRBD2 (6 bases each). The germline gives CDR1 MGHDK, CDR2 SYGVNS. The germline V and J ends were trimmed by 2 bases and 5 bases, with 13 bases remaining between them. The length of the CDR3 is 15 residues. This CDR3 is CASSEGGGRNNEQFF. In DNA, the CDR3 is TGTGCCAGCAGTGAAGGAGGGGGGAGGAACAATGAGCAGTTCTTC. The variable domain in full, with the rest retrieved from reference TRBV25-1 and TRBJ2-1, is EADIYQTPRYLVIGTGKKITLECSQTMGHDKMYWYQQDPGMELHLIHYSYGVNSTEKGDLSSESTVSRIRTEHFPLTLESARPSHTSQYLCASSEGGGRNNEQFFGPGTRLTVL.

J is TRBJ2-1 and V is TRBV19; D unclear. Deletions cut 4 bases from V and 3 bases from J, with 4 bases between. The CDR3 is 12 residues long. The germline V gene has CDR1 LNHDA and CDR2 SQIVND (reference sequence). The CDR3, as DNA: TGTGCCAGTAGTACCGACTACAATGAGCAGTTCTTC. It codes for CASSTDYNEQFF.

The V and J genes are TRBV14 and TRBJ2-5; 7 bases line up with TRBD1. J lost 5 bases, V lost 4 bases, and 7 bases had no gene match. Germline V CDR1 and CDR2: SGHDN, FVKESK. This CDR3 region has 14 residues. CDR3 bases: TGTGCCAGCAGCCTTGGTGGGACAGCGGAGACCCAGTACTTC. Amino acids: CASSLGGTAETQYF.

This clone was picked up a small number of times. The chain joins TRBV7-3 to TRBJ2-7; D call uncertain. Per germline, CDR1 SGHTA and CDR2 FQGTGA. V was clipped by 3 bases and J by 9 bases, with 18 bases between them. This CDR3 is 14 amino acids long. CDR3 region: CASSFSGPQQRQYF. The CDR3 region has the DNA TGTGCCAGCAGCTTCTCAGGTCCCCAACAACGGCAGTACTTC. The full variable domain, completed using reference TRBV7-3 and TRBJ2-7, is GAGVSQTPSNKVTEKGKYVELRCDPISGHTALYWYRQSLGQGPEFLIYFQGTGAADDSGLPNDRFFAVRPEGSVSTLKIQRTERGDSAVYLCASSFSGPQQRQYFGPGTRLTVT.

V is TRBV6-6 and J is TRBJ2-7, with D tentatively TRBD2 (6 bases). V dropped 5 bases and J dropped 3 bases, with 14 bases sitting between them. The CDR3 length is 14 residues. The germline V gene encodes CDR1 MNHNY and CDR2 SVGAGI (reference sequence). CDR3 amino acids: CASSRSGGDYEQYF. The DNA for the CDR3 is TGTGCCAGCAGTCGGTCCGGGGGTGACTACGAGCAGTACTTC.

The chain couples TRBV27 to TRBJ1-2; possible D gene TRBD1, 5 bases. Between the trimmed V and J ends, which lost 4 bases and 4 bases, there was a span of 13 bases. Germline V CDR1 and CDR2: MNHEY, SMNVEV (reference sequence). CDR3 length equals 14 residues. The CDR3 loop is CASSSVGGAYGYTF. The CDR3 region has the DNA TGTGCCAGCAGTTCCGTTGGGGGAGCCTATGGCTACACCTTC.

Only a few counts were recorded for this clone. This rearrangement joins TRBV5-1 to TRBJ1-3; D remains ambiguous. The CDR3 loop spans 17 amino acids. Germline CDR1 reads SGHRS; CDR2 reads YFSETQ. V was shortened by 0 bases and J by 6 bases, with 19 bases between the two germline ends. This chain's CDR3 is CASSLDGLTGRKNTIYF. In DNA, the CDR3 is TGCGCCAGCAGCTTGGACGGTCTGACGGGCCGAAAAAACACCATATATTTT. The entire variable domain, with the rest obtained from reference TRBV5-1 and TRBJ1-3, is as follows: KAGVTQTPRYLIKTRGQQVTLSCSPISGHRSVSWYQQTPGQGLQFLFEYFSETQRNKGNFPGRFSGRQFSNSRSEMNVSTLELGDSALYLCASSLDGLTGRKNTIYFGEGSWLTVV.

The genes are TRBV19 and TRBJ1-1; D ambiguous. This CDR3 has 11 residues. CDR1 and CDR2 from the germline V gene are LNHDA and SQIVND (reference sequence). The germline V and J ends were trimmed by 10 bases and 5 bases, with 11 bases remaining between them. CDR3 protein: CATNHGTEAFF. DNA for the CDR3: TGTGCCACCAACCACGGGACTGAAGCTTTCTTT.

Here the CDR3 DNA reads TGTGCCAGCAGCCCGGGACAGCCTTTAGTCACCATATATTTT. Encoded protein: CASSPGQPLVTIYF. This sequence joins TRBV7-9 and TRBJ1-3; 7 positions match TRBD1. CDR1 is SEHNR, CDR2 FQNEAQ, per germline (reference sequence). The CDR3 is 14 amino acids. The junction had 10 bases not matched to a gene; V was cut back by 5 bases and J by 9 bases.

V usage is TRBV10-1 and J usage is TRBJ2-7; 10 bases fit TRBD1. The CDR3 has 14 residues. Germline V CDR1 and CDR2: WNHNN, SYGVQD (reference sequence). The V gene end was trimmed by 8 bases and the J gene end by 6 bases; junction bases not matched to a gene: 10. The CDR3: CASGEGQGVREQYF. CDR3 sequence (DNA): TGCGCCAGCGGGGAAGGACAGGGGGTACGCGAGCAGTACTTC.

This clone occurred once. V gene TRBV2 combines with J gene TRBJ2-3; D perhaps matches TRBD2 (6 bases). The CDR3 runs to 14 residues. Germline loops: CDR1 SNHLY, CDR2 FYNNEI. V shed 4 bases and J shed 2 bases, with 10 bases lying between them. The CDR3: CASSVSGVTDTQYF. CDR3 in DNA: TGTGCCAGCAGTGTTTCGGGAGTCACAGATACGCAGTATTTT.

The V call is TRBV23-1, the J call TRBJ2-7; D gene ambiguous. TRBV23-1 has ORF status, its function being uncertain. Trimming shortened V by 8 bases and J by 2 bases, and 1 base separated the two germline ends. The CDR3 contains 9 residues. Here the CDR3 DNA reads TGCGCCAGCCCCTACGAGCAGTACTTC. It yields the protein CASPYEQYF.

The chain joins TRBV18 to TRBJ2-5, with 7 bases fitting TRBD1. The CDR3 is 13 residues long. Germline V gene lookup returns CDR1 KGHSH and CDR2 LQKENI. Losses at the gene ends were 5 bases for V and 5 bases for J; bases not matched to a gene: 5. CDR3 amino acids: CASSEQGQETQYF. The CDR3 DNA follows: TGTGCCAGCTCAGAACAGGGGCAGGAGACCCAGTACTTC.

In DNA, the CDR3 is TGTGCCATCATCAATCGATACGAGCAGTACTTC. Protein: CAIINRYEQYF. The chain links TRBV28 to TRBJ2-7; D not resolved. The V end was cut by 10 bases, the J end by 4 bases, with 11 bases between. Germline CDR1 MDHEN, CDR2 SYDVKM. The CDR3 extends over 11 amino acids.

The chain combines TRBV5-6 with TRBJ1-2, with 9 bases identical to TRBD1. V lost 5 bases to trimming and J lost 4 bases; unmatched junction nucleotides: 3. The germline CDR1 and CDR2 sequences are SGHDT and YYEEEE. The CDR3 is 13 amino acids. The CDR3 sequence: CASSGTGSYGYTF. The DNA for the CDR3 is TGTGCCAGCAGTGGGACAGGGTCCTATGGCTACACCTTC.